These T cell receptor beta chains were read from a single sample in a study of T-cell memory formation after mild COVID-19. MiXCR, applied by TCRdb to the 5' RACE reads, yields one record per CDR3 protein. The top ten clones hold about 8.4% of a sample with fewer than 650,000 distinct CDR3 sequences, 20% to 25% of them seen once. Sequencing was performed on PBMCs or a T cell subset sorted from them (not recorded which). The receptors derive from an adult woman who had mild COVID-19 (a few samples of this study predate the infection). Cell type and time point are not known. The CDR3 runs from the conserved cysteine through the conserved F or W. Each record gives: V gene, D gene, J gene, clone size, CDR3 protein, CDR3 DNA. D genes are given only for firm matches. The size entry is marked missing in some rows and otherwise reads once, few, many or a size class.

V gene: TRBV7-6
D gene: TRBD1
J gene: TRBJ2-5
clone size: few
CDR3 protein: CASSTTGGNGETQYF
CDR3 DNA: TGTGCCAGCAGCACGACAGGGGGCAACGGAGAGACCCAGTACTTC

V gene: TRBV2
D gene: -
J gene: TRBJ2-1
clone size: many
CDR3 protein: CASVPDSYNEQFF
CDR3 DNA: TGTGCCAGCGTGCCGGACTCCTACAATGAGCAGTTCTTC

V gene: TRBV9
D gene: TRBD2
J gene: TRBJ2-3
clone size: few
CDR3 protein: CASSVAIGEGPHF
CDR3 DNA: TGTGCCAGCAGCGTAGCTATCGGGGAGGGCCCACATTTT

V gene: TRBV24-1
D gene: TRBD1
J gene: TRBJ2-2
clone size: -
CDR3 protein: CATSDWTGEVAGELFF
CDR3 DNA: TGTGCCACCAGTGATTGGACAGGGGAAGTTGCCGGGGAGCTGTTTTTT

V gene: TRBV20-1
D gene: TRBD1
J gene: TRBJ1-1
clone size: -
CDR3 protein: CSAKRTGTAFF
CDR3 DNA: TGCAGTGCTAAAAGGACAGGGACAGCTTTCTTT

V gene: TRBV5-1
D gene: TRBD1
J gene: TRBJ2-5
clone size: few
CDR3 protein: CASSLGDRGPETQYF
CDR3 DNA: TGCGCCAGCAGCTTGGGGGACAGGGGCCCAGAGACCCAGTACTTC

V gene: TRBV12-3/TRBV12-4
D gene: TRBD1
J gene: TRBJ1-5
clone size: -
CDR3 protein: CASSFKLAGQALGGQPQHF
CDR3 DNA: TGTGCCAGCAGTTTTAAGTTAGCGGGACAGGCTTTAGGGGGTCAGCCCCAGCATTTT

V gene: TRBV7-9
D gene: -
J gene: TRBJ1-1
clone size: few
CDR3 protein: CASSLGSQPRMNTEAFF
CDR3 DNA: TGTGCCAGCAGCTTAGGGTCACAACCAAGGATGAACACTGAAGCTTTCTTT

V gene: TRBV7-3
D gene: TRBD2
J gene: TRBJ2-1
clone size: -
CDR3 protein: CASSLWTSGTSYNEQFF
CDR3 DNA: TGTGCCAGCAGCTTATGGACTAGCGGTACATCCTACAATGAGCAGTTCTTC

V gene: TRBV7-2
D gene: -
J gene: TRBJ2-7
clone size: -
CDR3 protein: CASSLGRSRLGYEQYF
CDR3 DNA: TGTGCCAGCAGCTTAGGAAGGAGCAGGCTAGGCTACGAGCAGTACTTC

V gene: TRBV12-3/TRBV12-4
D gene: -
J gene: TRBJ2-7
clone size: -
CDR3 protein: CASSLRAGGAYEQYF
CDR3 DNA: TGTGCCAGCAGTCTACGGGCCGGTGGGGCCTACGAGCAGTACTTC

V gene: TRBV12-3/TRBV12-4
D gene: TRBD1
J gene: TRBJ1-2
clone size: -
CDR3 protein: CASSKRGTGMDYTF
CDR3 DNA: TGTGCCAGCAGCAAGCGAGGGACAGGGATGGACTACACCTTC

V gene: TRBV19
D gene: TRBD2
J gene: TRBJ2-2
clone size: many
CDR3 protein: CASSFLAGGPPGELFF
CDR3 DNA: TGTGCCAGTAGTTTCCTAGCGGGAGGACCCCCCGGGGAGCTGTTTTTT

V gene: TRBV5-1
D gene: TRBD1
J gene: TRBJ2-7
clone size: -
CDR3 protein: CASSFRDSGYEQYF
CDR3 DNA: TGCGCCAGCAGCTTCCGGGACAGTGGGTACGAGCAGTACTTC

V gene: TRBV29-1
D gene: -
J gene: TRBJ2-5
clone size: -
CDR3 protein: CSVERQASQYF
CDR3 DNA: TGCAGCGTTGAGAGGCAGGCGTCCCAGTACTTC

V gene: TRBV7-2
D gene: -
J gene: TRBJ2-1
clone size: few
CDR3 protein: CASSLAFRSYNEQFF
CDR3 DNA: TGTGCCAGCAGCTTAGCCTTCCGCTCCTACAATGAGCAGTTCTTC

V gene: TRBV3-1
D gene: -
J gene: TRBJ2-2
clone size: -
CDR3 protein: CASSLRGSGPITGELFF
CDR3 DNA: TGTGCCAGCAGCCTAAGGGGGTCGGGTCCGATCACCGGGGAGCTGTTTTTT

V gene: TRBV6-2/TRBV6-3
D gene: -
J gene: TRBJ1-6
clone size: -
CDR3 protein: CASSYFSGPRKTPLHF
CDR3 DNA: TGTGCCAGCAGTTACTTCTCCGGGCCGCGGAAAACACCCCTCCACTTT

V gene: TRBV27
D gene: -
J gene: TRBJ2-7
clone size: many
CDR3 protein: CASTPLASQGTYEQYF
CDR3 DNA: TGTGCCAGCACCCCCCTAGCCTCCCAGGGCACCTACGAGCAGTACTTC

V gene: TRBV4-2
D gene: -
J gene: TRBJ2-1
clone size: -
CDR3 protein: CASSPQLASRREQFF
CDR3 DNA: TGTGCCAGCAGCCCCCAACTAGCCTCCAGGCGTGAGCAGTTCTTC

V gene: TRBV5-5
D gene: TRBD1
J gene: TRBJ1-3
clone size: few
CDR3 protein: CASSLVGQGVTGNTIYF
CDR3 DNA: TGTGCCAGCAGCTTGGTGGGCCAGGGGGTTACTGGAAACACCATATATTTT

V gene: TRBV29-1
D gene: -
J gene: TRBJ1-1
clone size: -
CDR3 protein: CSASVNTEAFF
CDR3 DNA: TGCAGCGCTTCCGTGAACACTGAAGCTTTCTTT

V gene: TRBV7-2
D gene: -
J gene: TRBJ1-6
clone size: many
CDR3 protein: CASTPIRFSYNSPLHF
CDR3 DNA: TGTGCCAGCACCCCTATCAGGTTCTCCTATAATTCACCCCTCCACTTT

V gene: TRBV5-1
D gene: -
J gene: TRBJ2-5
clone size: -
CDR3 protein: CASSSAGQETQYF
CDR3 DNA: TGCGCCAGCAGCTCGGCGGGCCAAGAGACCCAGTACTTC

V gene: TRBV29-1
D gene: TRBD1
J gene: TRBJ2-5
clone size: few
CDR3 protein: CSVTLDRGLRETQYF
CDR3 DNA: TGCAGCGTGACTTTGGACAGGGGGCTAAGAGAGACCCAGTACTTC

V gene: TRBV6-5
D gene: TRBD1
J gene: TRBJ1-1
clone size: -
CDR3 protein: CASSYDRETGGEAFF
CDR3 DNA: TGTGCCAGCAGTTACGACAGGGAGACGGGTGGAGAAGCTTTCTTT

V gene: TRBV6-5
D gene: -
J gene: TRBJ2-5
clone size: -
CDR3 protein: CASSYSRGPGKTQYF
CDR3 DNA: TGTGCCAGCAGTTACTCAAGGGGACCGGGGAAGACCCAGTACTTC

V gene: TRBV5-1
D gene: -
J gene: TRBJ2-1
clone size: many
CDR3 protein: CASSLVTFGEQFF
CDR3 DNA: TGCGCCAGCAGCTTGGTGACTTTTGGAGAGCAGTTCTTC

V gene: TRBV20-1
D gene: TRBD1
J gene: TRBJ2-4
clone size: -
CDR3 protein: CSALRTGRGNIQYF
CDR3 DNA: TGCAGTGCTCTTCGGACAGGGCGTGGAAACATTCAGTACTTC

V gene: TRBV10-3
D gene: -
J gene: TRBJ1-1
clone size: -
CDR3 protein: CAISDVGSEAFF
CDR3 DNA: TGTGCCATCAGTGATGTGGGGTCTGAAGCTTTCTTT

V gene: TRBV19
D gene: -
J gene: TRBJ1-1
clone size: -
CDR3 protein: CASSTQGVRVAGTEAFF
CDR3 DNA: TGTGCCAGTAGTACCCAGGGCGTCAGGGTGGCTGGTACTGAAGCTTTCTTT

V gene: TRBV4-2
D gene: -
J gene: TRBJ2-1
clone size: -
CDR3 protein: CASSQDVIIGSLGYNEQFF
CDR3 DNA: TGTGCCAGCAGCCAAGATGTTATTATAGGGTCCTTAGGGTACAATGAGCAGTTCTTC

V gene: TRBV20-1
D gene: -
J gene: TRBJ2-7
clone size: few
CDR3 protein: CSAQREGAGYEQYF
CDR3 DNA: TGCAGTGCCCAGAGAGAGGGCGCAGGATACGAGCAGTACTTC

V gene: TRBV24-1
D gene: TRBD1
J gene: TRBJ2-1
clone size: few
CDR3 protein: CATSDTIGQGAKGYNEQFF
CDR3 DNA: TGTGCCACCAGTGATACTATCGGACAGGGGGCAAAGGGCTACAATGAGCAGTTCTTC

V gene: TRBV5-1
D gene: TRBD1
J gene: TRBJ2-3
clone size: -
CDR3 protein: CASSFDPGTGADTQYF
CDR3 DNA: TGCGCCAGCAGCTTCGATCCCGGGACAGGGGCGGATACGCAGTATTTT

V gene: TRBV19
D gene: TRBD2
J gene: TRBJ2-1
clone size: -
CDR3 protein: CASSISAGGLREQFF
CDR3 DNA: TGTGCCAGTAGTATATCAGCGGGAGGGTTAAGGGAGCAGTTCTTC

V gene: TRBV12-3/TRBV12-4
D gene: -
J gene: TRBJ2-7
clone size: -
CDR3 protein: CASNLLGIGYPRPF
CDR3 DNA: TGTGCCAGCAACCTCCTGGGGATTGGTTACCCCCGACCCTTC

V gene: TRBV27
D gene: -
J gene: TRBJ2-7
clone size: few
CDR3 protein: CASRSWTYEQYF
CDR3 DNA: TGTGCCAGTCGTAGCTGGACCTACGAGCAGTACTTC

V gene: TRBV4-1
D gene: -
J gene: TRBJ2-7
clone size: many
CDR3 protein: CASSQEVAGNLYEQYF
CDR3 DNA: TGCGCCAGCAGCCAAGAGGTCGCAGGGAATCTCTACGAGCAGTACTTC

V gene: TRBV29-1
D gene: TRBD2
J gene: TRBJ2-1
clone size: -
CDR3 protein: CSVLPLLAGGRNEQFF
CDR3 DNA: TGCAGCGTCCTTCCGTTACTAGCGGGTGGGCGCAATGAGCAGTTCTTC

V gene: TRBV3-1
D gene: TRBD1
J gene: TRBJ2-5
clone size: -
CDR3 protein: CASSLRQGSRETQYF
CDR3 DNA: TGTGCCAGCAGCCTCAGACAGGGGTCGCGAGAGACCCAGTACTTC

V gene: TRBV12-3/TRBV12-4
D gene: -
J gene: TRBJ2-2
clone size: few
CDR3 protein: CASSFSGVSSGELFF
CDR3 DNA: TGTGCCAGCAGTTTCTCGGGGGTATCGTCCGGGGAGCTGTTTTTT

V gene: TRBV29-1
D gene: -
J gene: TRBJ2-7
clone size: few
CDR3 protein: CSVERESDEQYF
CDR3 DNA: TGCAGCGTTGAACGGGAGTCGGACGAGCAGTACTTC

V gene: TRBV7-6
D gene: -
J gene: TRBJ2-5
clone size: -
CDR3 protein: CASSTGTQETQYF
CDR3 DNA: TGTGCCAGCAGTACCGGGACTCAAGAGACCCAGTACTTC

V gene: TRBV24-1
D gene: -
J gene: TRBJ2-1
clone size: -
CDR3 protein: CATSGLSSYNEQFF
CDR3 DNA: TGTGCCACCAGTGGGTTGAGCTCCTACAATGAGCAGTTCTTC

V gene: TRBV7-2
D gene: -
J gene: TRBJ2-5
clone size: -
CDR3 protein: CASSRTDVQGETQYF
CDR3 DNA: TGTGCCAGCAGCCGGACGGACGTTCAGGGAGAGACCCAGTACTTC

V gene: TRBV7-8
D gene: -
J gene: TRBJ2-7
clone size: few
CDR3 protein: CASSLATPSYEQYF
CDR3 DNA: TGTGCCAGCAGCTTGGCGACCCCCTCCTACGAGCAGTACTTC

V gene: TRBV24-1
D gene: TRBD1
J gene: TRBJ2-3
clone size: -
CDR3 protein: CATSPGQTTDTQYF
CDR3 DNA: TGTGCCACCAGTCCGGGACAGACCACAGATACGCAGTATTTT

V gene: TRBV4-2
D gene: TRBD1
J gene: TRBJ1-5
clone size: -
CDR3 protein: CASSQDPGTGDQPQHF
CDR3 DNA: TGTGCCAGCAGCCAAGACCCCGGGACAGGGGATCAGCCCCAGCATTTT

V gene: TRBV7-2
D gene: -
J gene: TRBJ2-4
clone size: many
CDR3 protein: CASSIRQTLAKNIQYF
CDR3 DNA: TGTGCCAGCAGCATCCGACAGACCCTAGCCAAAAACATTCAGTACTTC

V gene: TRBV13
D gene: TRBD1
J gene: TRBJ2-7
clone size: many
CDR3 protein: CASSPSRTGGLSKSYEQYF
CDR3 DNA: TGTGCCAGCAGCCCCAGTAGGACAGGGGGCTTATCGAAAAGCTACGAGCAGTACTTC

V gene: TRBV25-1
D gene: TRBD1
J gene: TRBJ2-7
clone size: -
CDR3 protein: CASSGAGTGAHEQYF
CDR3 DNA: TGTGCCAGCAGTGGGGCCGGGACAGGGGCCCACGAGCAGTACTTC